Included here is one T cell receptor (beta chain) sequence, with context. The table came from immunoSEQ multiplex PCR; TCRdb's copy has only in-frame clones and leaves some out. The sample includes about 140,000 clones, 70% to 90% of them seen just once. The sample belongs to a study of cytotoxic CD8 clonotypes in ibrutinib-treated CLL. Germline values: CDR1 MNHEY, CDR2 SVGAGI. CDR3 length equals 15 residues. The V end was cut by 1 base, the J end by 1 base, with 10 bases between. The sample was PBMCs, taken after 36 months of ibrutinib treatment. This sequence was found in a human donor with chronic lymphocytic leukemia. The genes are TRBV6-5 and TRBJ1-1; D is perhaps TRBD1 (5 bases). CDR3: CASSYLRGPNTEAFF. CDR3 DNA sequence: TGTGCCAGCAGTTACTTGAGGGGCCCGAACACTGAAGCTTTCTTT.